Below, 8 T cell receptor beta chains from the same sample are listed, as sequenced in a study of cytomegalovirus exposure and HLA in healthy donors (dated by TCRdb to about 2017). Libraries were made using the immunoSEQ multiplex PCR assay. For the multiplex PCR, a mixture combining 60 forward primers for TCR Vbeta segments and 13 reverse primers for TCR Jbeta segments was used. The immuneACCESS repertoire file appears here via TCRdb, limited to in-frame rearrangements. These files lack a portion of the clones; in checked studies, under half of the deficit traces to unresolved V genes, and the cause of the others is not known. The sample has under 200,000 clones on record, 68% of them singletons. The top ten clonotypes cover roughly 1.5% of the sample. What was sequenced was PBMCs. The receptors stem from a man aged 45-65 years in good health and CMV-seronegative.

The table lists this clone with a count of one. V is TRBV6-5 and J is TRBJ2-3; 9 bases match TRBD1. This CDR3 comprises 15 residues. Germline values: CDR1 MNHEY, CDR2 SVGAGI. V shed 6 bases and J 2 bases; nucleotides not matched to a gene: 6. Written as DNA, the CDR3 is TGTGCCAGCAGGGCCGGGACAGGGTCCACAGATACGCAGTATTTT. Translation gives CASRAGTGSTDTQYF.

The genes are TRBV11-3 and TRBJ1-1; no clear D. Trimming took off 5 bases at V and 5 bases at J, with 12 bases between the two ends. This CDR3 region has 13 residues. The germline V gene has CDR1 SGHNT and CDR2 YENEEA. This chain's CDR3 is CASSMGGGTEAFF. The CDR3 region has the DNA TGTGCCAGCAGCATGGGAGGAGGGACTGAAGCTTTCTTT.

This chain connects TRBV7-6 to TRBJ1-4; the D gene is possibly TRBD1 (5 bases). V was cut by 5 bases and J by 2 bases, with 9 bases left in between. Germline loops: CDR1 SGHVS, CDR2 FNYEAQ. This CDR3 contains 14 residues. CDR3 DNA sequence: TGTGCCAGCAGCCGCAGGGCCACTAATGAAAAACTGTTTTTT. It specifies CASSRRATNEKLFF. Drawing the rest from reference TRBV7-6 and TRBJ1-4, the complete variable domain is GAGVSQSPRYKVTKRGQDVALRCDPISGHVSLYWYRQALGQGPEFLTYFNYEAQQDKSGLPNDRFSAERPEGSISTLTIQRTEQRDSAMYRCASSRRATNEKLFFGSGTQLSVL.

The genes are TRBV28 and TRBJ2-5, with 13 bases that match TRBD2. The J call may be in error: the DNA end matches TRBJ2-7 better. Germline CDR1 MDHEN, CDR2 SYDVKM. The CDR3 is 16 amino acids. This CDR3 is CASSLLLAGGRYEQYF. CDR3 bases: TGTGCCAGCAGTTTATTACTAGCGGGGGGGCGGTACGAGCAGTACTTC.

V usage is TRBV5-1 and J usage is TRBJ2-3, with TRBD2 matching over 13 bases. Germline CDR1 SGHRS, CDR2 YFSETQ. The CDR3 totals 17 residues. V lost 0 bases to trimming and J lost 4 bases; unmatched junction nucleotides: 5. The CDR3 DNA reads as TGCGCCAGCAGCTTGGGACTAGCGGGGGGCTCCGCAGATACGCAGTATTTT. It codes for CASSLGLAGGSADTQYF.

This chain uses TRBV6-6 with TRBJ1-1; no clear D gene. The length of the CDR3 is 13 residues. V dropped 2 bases and J dropped 1 base, with 5 bases sitting between them. CDR1 and CDR2 from the germline V gene are MNHNY and SVGAGI (reference sequence). CDR3 bases: TGTGCCAGCAGTTACGGGCAGAACACTGAAGCTTTCTTT. It is translated as CASSYGQNTEAFF.

The V and J genes are TRBV6-5 and TRBJ1-2; a possible D gene is TRBD1 (5 bases). The germline CDR1 and CDR2 sequences are MNHEY and SVGAGI. Trimming took off 5 bases at V and 3 bases at J, with 10 bases between the two ends. There are 13 residues in the CDR3. Here the CDR3 DNA reads TGTGCCAGCAGTAAACCAGGGTACTATGGCTACACCTTC. Translated: CASSKPGYYGYTF.

The chain has TRBV7-8 and TRBJ2-7, with D perhaps TRBD1 (5 bases). The CDR3 has 15 residues. Germline CDR1 and CDR2: SGHVS and FQNEAQ. Trimming took off 6 bases at V and 5 bases at J, with 20 bases between the two ends. DNA of the CDR3: TGTGCCAGCAGACGATCGGCGGCAGGGATTGACGAGCAGTACTTC. It yields the protein CASRRSAAGIDEQYF.